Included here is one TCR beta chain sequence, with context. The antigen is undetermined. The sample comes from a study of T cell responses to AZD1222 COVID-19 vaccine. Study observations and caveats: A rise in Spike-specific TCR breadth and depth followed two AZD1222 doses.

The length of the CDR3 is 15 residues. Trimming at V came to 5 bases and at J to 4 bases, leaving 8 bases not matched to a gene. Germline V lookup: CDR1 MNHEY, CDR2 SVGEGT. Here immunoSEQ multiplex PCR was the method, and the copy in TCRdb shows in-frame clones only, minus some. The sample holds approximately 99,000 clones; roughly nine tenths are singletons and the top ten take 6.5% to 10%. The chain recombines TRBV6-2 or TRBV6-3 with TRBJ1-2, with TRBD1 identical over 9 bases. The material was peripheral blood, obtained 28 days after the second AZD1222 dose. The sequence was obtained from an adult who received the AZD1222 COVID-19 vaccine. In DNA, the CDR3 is TGTGCCAGCAGTGCTCCCGGGACAGGGTTCTATGGCTACACCTTC. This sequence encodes CASSAPGTGFYGYTF.